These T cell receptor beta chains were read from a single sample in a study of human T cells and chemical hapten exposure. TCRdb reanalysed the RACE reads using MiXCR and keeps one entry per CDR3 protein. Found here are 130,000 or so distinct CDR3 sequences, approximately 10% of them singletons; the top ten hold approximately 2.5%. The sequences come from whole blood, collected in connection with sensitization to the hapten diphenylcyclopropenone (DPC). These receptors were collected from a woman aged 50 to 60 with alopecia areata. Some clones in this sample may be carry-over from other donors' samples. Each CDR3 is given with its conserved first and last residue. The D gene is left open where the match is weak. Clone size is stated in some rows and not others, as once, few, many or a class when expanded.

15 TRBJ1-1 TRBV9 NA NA TGTGCCAGCAGCCCTCAGACGGCCATGAACACTGAAGCTTTCTTT CASSPQTAMNTEAFF
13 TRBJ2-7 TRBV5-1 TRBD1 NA TGCGCCAGCAGCCCAGGACAGGGGGCCGAGCAGTACTTC CASSPGQGAEQYF
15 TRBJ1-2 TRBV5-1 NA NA TGCGCCAGCAGAGAGGGGACCGGGACCGAGTATGGCTACACCTTC CASREGTGTEYGYTF
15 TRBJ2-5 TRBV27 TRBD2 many TGTGCCAGCAGTTCCCCAGCTAGCGGCCAAGAGACCCAGTACTTC CASSSPASGQETQYF
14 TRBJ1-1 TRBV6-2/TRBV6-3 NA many TGTGCCAGCAGTTACGGGACAAAGAACACTGAAGCTTTCTTT CASSYGTKNTEAFF
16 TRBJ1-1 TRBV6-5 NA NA TGTGCCAGCAGTTCCATTTCGACAGGCCCGAACACTGAAGCTTTCTTT CASSSISTGPNTEAFF
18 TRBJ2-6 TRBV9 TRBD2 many TGTGCCAGCAGCGCCCCTAGCGGGGGGGGAACTGGGGCCAACGTCCTGACTTTC CASSAPSGGGTGANVLTF
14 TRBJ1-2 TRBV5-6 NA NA TGTGCCAGCAGCTTGGGTCAGAACCTCTATGGCTACACCTTC CASSLGQNLYGYTF
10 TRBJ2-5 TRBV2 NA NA TGTGCCGCGAATTGGGAGACCCAGTACTTC CAANWETQYF
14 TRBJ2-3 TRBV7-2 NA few TGTGCCAGCAGCCCGCGGGACCTGGGAGATACGCAGTATTTT CASSPRDLGDTQYF
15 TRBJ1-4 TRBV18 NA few TGTGCCAGCTCACCAACCACCGGGATCCAGGAAAAACTGTTTTTT CASSPTTGIQEKLFF